One sample yielded the 3 T cell receptor beta chains listed below, sequenced in a study of T cells after yellow fever vaccination. TCRdb analysed the 5' RACE reads with MiXCR anew, one entry per CDR3 protein. The data hold more than 450,000 distinct CDR3 sequences, with 20% to 25% observed a single time. The specimen was PBMCs, collected less than 25 days after the first yellow fever vaccination. The receptors derive from a man aged 18 to 35 who received the YFV17D yellow fever vaccine.

To note about this clonotype: A read error may account for a junction end that differs from germline. The rearrangement joins TRBV6-2 or TRBV6-3 to TRBJ2-1; TRBD2 matches 7 bases. The CDR3 sequence is 16 residues long. Germline CDR1 MNHEY, CDR2 SVGEGT. The CDR3 sequence is CASNYGSGGGDNEQFF. The CDR3 region has the DNA TGTGCCAGCAATTACGGGTCGGGGGGTGGTGACAATGAGCAGTTCTTC.

The V call is TRBV5-1, the J call TRBJ1-1; the D is unclear. V was pared by 2 bases and J by 8 bases, with 13 bases between. This CDR3 comprises 13 residues. Germline CDR1 SGHRS, CDR2 YFSETQ. The CDR3 DNA follows: TGCGCCAGCAGCTTAGACGGATATGTAGAAGCTTTCTTT. Protein: CASSLDGYVEAFF.

This rearrangement joins TRBV6-5 to TRBJ1-5; D not certain. The V gene lost 4 bases and the J gene lost 6 bases, with 10 bases spanning the gap. The germline V gene has CDR1 MNHEY and CDR2 SVGAGI. There are 13 residues in the CDR3. The CDR3 sequence is CASSSSEVQPQHF. The CDR3 bases are TGTGCCAGCAGTTCATCAGAGGTTCAGCCCCAGCATTTT.